This TCR beta chain was profiled in a study of blood T cell repertoires in COVID-19. The wider study: PBMCs, B-cell-depleted T cells, or T cells were the source of the cDNA or gDNA that made up the material.

Germline CDR1 SGHDN, CDR2 FVKESK. J was trimmed by 2 bases and V by 0 bases; bases with no gene match: 9. The CDR3 loop spans 18 amino acids. Symptom resolution, clearance, or two negative PCRs marked the recovered donors of Cohort 3. In the authors' methods: Amplification of reference gene primers was used by the study to estimate nucleated cell counts. Profiling relied on immunoSEQ multiplex PCR, and the TCRdb table lists in-frame clones only, not all of them. That table supplies the V and J calls and clone size; D and trimming were determined from the DNA. This sample has some 200,000 clones, with about four fifths found just once.

Material: PBMCs or T cells enriched from blood (not recorded which). V usage is TRBV14 and J usage is TRBJ2-1; 8 nucleotides agree with TRBD2. This TCR was recovered from a man aged 40-50 years who had recovered from COVID-19. DNA of the CDR3: TGTGCCAGCAGCCAAGAATCGAGGCGGGGGGCACCCTACAATGAGCAGTTCTTC. This codes for CASSQESRRGAPYNEQFF.